The entry that follows covers one TCR beta chain sequence. The antigen remains undetermined. This sample's treatment: 15 to 20 received Ad26.COV2.S at low or high dose, single or two shots; 5 received placebo; per-sample allocation not given. Material that was analyzed had been drawn on day 63 after the first vaccine or placebo injection. V lost 5 bases, J lost 6 bases, and 7 bases lay in between. The CDR3 has 12 amino acids. Germline CDR1 reads MDHEN; CDR2 reads SYDVKM. This sample was included in a study of Ad26.COV2.S vaccination and SARS-CoV-2 variants. This table comes from immunoSEQ multiplex PCR, and its TCRdb copy is limited to in-frame clones, with some not included. The sample includes roughly 400,000 clones, about 88% of them seen just once. Study observations and caveats: Responses of T cells in total may have been underestimated by the TCR breadth and depth analyses.

Sequenced material: peripheral blood, taken in a trial of Ad26.COV2.S vaccine versus placebo. The V gene is TRBV28, the J gene TRBJ2-2; D gene unclear. The receptor comes from a person between 18 and 65 years old who received the Ad26.COV2.S COVID-19 vaccine or a placebo. The CDR3 reads CASSAGAGELFF. DNA for the CDR3: TGTGCCAGCAGTGCCGGTGCCGGGGAGCTGTTTTTT.